This record covers a single T cell receptor beta chain. Its antigen remains unidentified. After removal of 3 bases from V and 3 bases from J, the junction contained 10 bases not matched to a gene. There are 16 residues in the CDR3. Germline V gene lookup returns CDR1 SGHTA and CDR2 FQGNSA. This specimen belongs to a study of T cell repertoires and HLA-DP antigens. Across the whole study: Average DNA input: approximately 240 ng for CD137+CD4+ sorts, 1,000 to 1,500 ng pre-culture. Notes on the study in general: Average cumulative frequency of previously undetected clones was roughly 34% against one allele and around 48% against the other.

CD4+ T cells, purified by negative selection, averaged 97.7% purity. The PCR primers covered 54 TRBV and 13 TRBJ segments. The table came from immunoSEQ multiplex PCR; TCRdb's copy has only in-frame clones and leaves some out. The top ten clones hold about 1.6% of a sample with tens of thousands of clones, just under 80% of them seen once. The source material was CD4+ T cells from PBMCs. The receptor's source is a man between 60 and 75 years old in good health and CMV-seronegative. The chain is built from TRBV7-2 and TRBJ1-2, with TRBD1 matching over 7 bases. The DNA of the CDR3 is TGTGCCAGCAGCTTTAGGACAGGACGGCGGGACTATGGCTACACCTTC. As protein: CASSFRTGRRDYGYTF.